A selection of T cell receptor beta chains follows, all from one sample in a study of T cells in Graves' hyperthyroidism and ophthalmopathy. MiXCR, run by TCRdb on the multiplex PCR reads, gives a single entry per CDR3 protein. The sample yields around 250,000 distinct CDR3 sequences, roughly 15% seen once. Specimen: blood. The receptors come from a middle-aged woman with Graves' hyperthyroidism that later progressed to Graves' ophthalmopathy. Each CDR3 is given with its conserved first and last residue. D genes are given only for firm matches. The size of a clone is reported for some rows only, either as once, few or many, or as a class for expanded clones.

DNA: TGTGCCAGCAGTTTATCAAGAGGGGCGAGAACAGATACGCAGTATTTT; CDR3: CASSLSRGARTDTQYF; D: -; size: many; J: TRBJ2-3; length: 16; V: TRBV27
DNA: TGTGCCAGCACCTCTAACCCGGTTGGGGGGGGGGGGGATGAGCAGTTCTTC; CDR3: CASTSNPVGGGGDEQFF; D: TRBD2; size: few; J: TRBJ2-1; length: 17; V: TRBV9
DNA: TGTGCCAGCATTGGACAGCAAGAGACCCAGTACTTC; CDR3: CASIGQQETQYF; D: -; size: many; J: TRBJ2-5; length: 12; V: TRBV25-1
DNA: TGTGCCAGCAGCCCATGGACAGGGGGCCTAAGCAATCAGCCCCAGCATTTT; CDR3: CASSPWTGGLSNQPQHF; D: TRBD1; size: many; J: TRBJ1-5; length: 17; V: TRBV6-5
DNA: TGTGCTAGTGGTTCCGGTTGGCTAGCGGGCCTTGAAGAGAGCACAGATACGCAGTATTTT; CDR3: CASGSGWLAGLEESTDTQYF; D: TRBD2; size: many; J: TRBJ2-3; length: 20; V: TRBV12-5
DNA: TGTGCCATCAGTGAGACATGGACAGGGGCCGGACCCTACGAGCAGTACTTC; CDR3: CAISETWTGAGPYEQYF; D: TRBD1; size: many; J: TRBJ2-7; length: 17; V: TRBV10-3
DNA: TGTGCCAGCAGCCTAGGAACAGGGAATACCTACGAGCAGTACTTC; CDR3: CASSLGTGNTYEQYF; D: -; size: many; J: TRBJ2-7; length: 15; V: TRBV7-9
DNA: TGTGCCAGCAGTTTAGCAATGGAGGGCTACGAGCAGTACTTC; CDR3: CASSLAMEGYEQYF; D: -; size: many; J: TRBJ2-7; length: 14; V: TRBV12-3/TRBV12-4
DNA: TGTGCCAGCTCACGAGGGCCTCTTACCGGGACGGGGGTCTACGAGCAGTACTTC; CDR3: CASSRGPLTGTGVYEQYF; D: -; size: many; J: TRBJ2-7; length: 18; V: TRBV18
DNA: TGTGCCAGCAGTTCGTCGGGGGGGAACATTCAGTACTTC; CDR3: CASSSSGGNIQYF; D: TRBD2; size: -; J: TRBJ2-4; length: 13; V: TRBV12-3/TRBV12-4
DNA: TGTGCCAGCAGCCGCCGGGACAGGGCAACTGAAGCTTTCTTT; CDR3: CASSRRDRATEAFF; D: TRBD1; size: many; J: TRBJ1-1; length: 14; V: TRBV7-9
DNA: TGCGCCAGCAGTGGGAACCACGGGCGGGGAGAGACCCAGTACTTC; CDR3: CASSGNHGRGETQYF; D: -; size: many; J: TRBJ2-5; length: 15; V: TRBV10-1
DNA: TGTGCCAGCAGCTTCCCAGGGTCCCCCTACGAGCAGTACTTC; CDR3: CASSFPGSPYEQYF; D: -; size: few; J: TRBJ2-7; length: 14; V: TRBV7-9
DNA: TGCGCCAGCAGCAACCAGGGACTAGTCAAGCCCGGGGAGCTGTTTTTT; CDR3: CASSNQGLVKPGELFF; D: TRBD2; size: -; J: TRBJ2-2; length: 16; V: TRBV5-1
DNA: TGTGCCAGCAGCTTAAGGCCTCCCCAGCAAGAGACCCAGTACTTC; CDR3: CASSLRPPQQETQYF; D: -; size: -; J: TRBJ2-5; length: 15; V: TRBV5-4
DNA: TGTGCCAGCACCCCGGGGCAAGACTATGGCTACACCTTC; CDR3: CASTPGQDYGYTF; D: -; size: many; J: TRBJ1-2; length: 13; V: TRBV28
DNA: TGTGCCAGCAGCGTAACTAGCGGGGGTAGATCCTACAATGAGCAGTTCTTC; CDR3: CASSVTSGGRSYNEQFF; D: TRBD2; size: many; J: TRBJ2-1; length: 17; V: TRBV13
DNA: TGTGCCAGCAGTGGGGGACAGGGGAGCACTGAAGCTTTCTTT; CDR3: CASSGGQGSTEAFF; D: TRBD1; size: many; J: TRBJ1-1; length: 14; V: TRBV28
DNA: TGCAGTGCTAGCCCGCCCCCGGGACTAGCGGGAGGAGGCGATGAGCAGTTCTTC; CDR3: CSASPPPGLAGGGDEQFF; D: TRBD2; size: many; J: TRBJ2-1; length: 18; V: TRBV20-1
DNA: TGCAGTGTTAGGAGGGCTGGGGGCGGGAGCGGGTACAATGAGCAGTTCTTC; CDR3: CSVRRAGGGSGYNEQFF; D: -; size: few; J: TRBJ2-1; length: 17; V: TRBV20-1
DNA: TGCAGCGTTGAAGAAGGGGGCCAGGGGGTTCAAAGCACAGATACGCAGTATTTT; CDR3: CSVEEGGQGVQSTDTQYF; D: TRBD1; size: many; J: TRBJ2-3; length: 18; V: TRBV29-1
DNA: TGCGCCAGCAGCCAAGATAGCGGGAGCTACAATGAGCAGTTCTTC; CDR3: CASSQDSGSYNEQFF; D: TRBD2; size: few; J: TRBJ2-1; length: 15; V: TRBV4-1
DNA: TGTGCCAGCAGAGGGACTAGCGGGAGTCCCTCTGGCACAGATACGCAGTATTTT; CDR3: CASRGTSGSPSGTDTQYF; D: TRBD2; size: few; J: TRBJ2-3; length: 18; V: TRBV7-2
DNA: TGCAGTGCTAAAACTAGCGGGACCCTCGGGACCCAGTACTTC; CDR3: CSAKTSGTLGTQYF; D: TRBD2; size: many; J: TRBJ2-5; length: 14; V: TRBV20-1
DNA: TGTGCCAGTAGTATAAAGACTAGCGGACAAGAGACCCAGTACTTC; CDR3: CASSIKTSGQETQYF; D: TRBD2; size: many; J: TRBJ2-5; length: 15; V: TRBV19
DNA: TGCAGTGCCCTGGACGGTGGGGAGACCCAGTACTTC; CDR3: CSALDGGETQYF; D: -; size: many; J: TRBJ2-5; length: 12; V: TRBV20-1
DNA: TGTGCCAGCAGCCGCCCGGGACAGGGAATACCTTATAGCAATCAGCCCCAGCATTTT; CDR3: CASSRPGQGIPYSNQPQHF; D: TRBD1; size: few; J: TRBJ1-5; length: 19; V: TRBV2
DNA: TGTGCCAGCACCACGAGTCCTCTCAATCAGCCCCAGCATTTT; CDR3: CASTTSPLNQPQHF; D: -; size: many; J: TRBJ1-5; length: 14; V: TRBV6-1
DNA: TGTGCCAGCGCGGGAGCTACCTACAATGAGCAGTTCTTC; CDR3: CASAGATYNEQFF; D: TRBD2; size: many; J: TRBJ2-1; length: 13; V: TRBV2
DNA: TGCAGTGCTATTAGACAAACGAAGCAAGAGACCCAGTACTTC; CDR3: CSAIRQTKQETQYF; D: -; size: -; J: TRBJ2-5; length: 14; V: TRBV20-1
DNA: TGCGCCAGCAGCCGGTTACAGGGGGCTACGATCTATGGCTACACCTTC; CDR3: CASSRLQGATIYGYTF; D: TRBD1; size: many; J: TRBJ1-2; length: 16; V: TRBV5-1
DNA: TGCGCCAGCAGCTTGATCGGACGGGACATTCAGTACTTC; CDR3: CASSLIGRDIQYF; D: -; size: many; J: TRBJ2-4; length: 13; V: TRBV5-1
DNA: TGTGCCAGCAGACCGGGACTATACAATGAGCAGTTCTTC; CDR3: CASRPGLYNEQFF; D: TRBD2; size: many; J: TRBJ2-1; length: 13; V: TRBV27
DNA: TGTGCCAGCAGCTTGTACGATGCGGGGAATGAAAAACTGTTTTTT; CDR3: CASSLYDAGNEKLFF; D: -; size: -; J: TRBJ1-4; length: 15; V: TRBV5-4
DNA: TGTGCCAGCAGTATTAGACAGGGCGGTATGGAAGCTTTCTTT; CDR3: CASSIRQGGMEAFF; D: TRBD1; size: many; J: TRBJ1-1; length: 14; V: TRBV12-3/TRBV12-4
DNA: TGTGCCAGCAGTTTGGGCGGGCCTTACAATGAGCAGTTCTTC; CDR3: CASSLGGPYNEQFF; D: -; size: many; J: TRBJ2-1; length: 14; V: TRBV27
DNA: TGTGCCTGCAGGGGCAGGGGACAGCCCCAGCATTTT; CDR3: CACRGRGQPQHF; D: -; size: many; J: TRBJ1-5; length: 12; V: TRBV28
DNA: TGTGCCAGCAGTTTATTAGGTACCACTGAAGCTTTCTTT; CDR3: CASSLLGTTEAFF; D: -; size: -; J: TRBJ1-1; length: 13; V: TRBV12-3/TRBV12-4
DNA: TGTGCCAGCAGCCAAGATGAACCGGGAACAGTCAATGAGCAGTTCTTC; CDR3: CASSQDEPGTVNEQFF; D: -; size: many; J: TRBJ2-1; length: 16; V: TRBV14
DNA: TGTGCCAGCAGTCTCCAGCGGGAGACCCAGTACTTC; CDR3: CASSLQRETQYF; D: -; size: many; J: TRBJ2-5; length: 12; V: TRBV28
DNA: TGTGCCAGCAGATCAAGGGGAACCGGGGAGCTGTTTTTT; CDR3: CASRSRGTGELFF; D: -; size: -; J: TRBJ2-2; length: 13; V: TRBV5-5
DNA: TGTGCCAGCACGGGGGGGTCTGGAAACACCATATATTTT; CDR3: CASTGGSGNTIYF; D: -; size: few; J: TRBJ1-3; length: 13; V: TRBV2
DNA: TGTGCCAGCAGCTCCCGTACCGGGAGTCCGCCGTTCTTC; CDR3: CASSSRTGSPPFF; D: -; size: many; J: TRBJ2-1; length: 13; V: TRBV7-8
DNA: TGTGGTAGCGGGCCGGCCGGTGGGCAGTTCTTC; CDR3: CGSGPAGGQFF; D: TRBD2; size: -; J: TRBJ2-1; length: 11; V: TRBV12-5
DNA: TGTGCCAGCAGCCATGGGGACAGGACCTACGAGCAGTACTTC; CDR3: CASSHGDRTYEQYF; D: TRBD1; size: many; J: TRBJ2-7; length: 14; V: TRBV5-6
DNA: TGTGCCAGCAGCCCAGTTAAGGGGGCGGACACTGAAGCTTTCTTT; CDR3: CASSPVKGADTEAFF; D: TRBD1; size: -; J: TRBJ1-1; length: 15; V: TRBV7-9
DNA: TGTGCCAGCAGCTTAGCGCCAACAGGGCCGTCTGGAAACACCATATATTTT; CDR3: CASSLAPTGPSGNTIYF; D: -; size: many; J: TRBJ1-3; length: 17; V: TRBV7-2
DNA: TGCGCCAGCAGTGGGGGACAGGGTCAGCCCCAGCATTTT; CDR3: CASSGGQGQPQHF; D: TRBD1; size: many; J: TRBJ1-5; length: 13; V: TRBV5-1
DNA: TGCGCCAGCAGCCAAGATATGACGCGTGAGCAGTTCTTC; CDR3: CASSQDMTREQFF; D: -; size: -; J: TRBJ2-1; length: 13; V: TRBV4-1
DNA: TGTGCCACCAGTGATTCCGGGACAGGGGCCAGCTATGGCTACACCTTC; CDR3: CATSDSGTGASYGYTF; D: TRBD1; size: many; J: TRBJ1-2; length: 16; V: TRBV24-1
DNA: TGTGCCAGCAGCTTAAGCGAGAGCTACACAGATACGCAGTATTTT; CDR3: CASSLSESYTDTQYF; D: -; size: few; J: TRBJ2-3; length: 15; V: TRBV7-3
DNA: TGTGCCAGTAGTATAGACGCAAGGGGGAGGCAGCCCCAGCATTTT; CDR3: CASSIDARGRQPQHF; D: -; size: few; J: TRBJ1-5; length: 15; V: TRBV19
DNA: TGTGCCAGCAGCTTAGCGGGAGGTCTCGATGAGCAGTTCTTC; CDR3: CASSLAGGLDEQFF; D: -; size: many; J: TRBJ2-1; length: 14; V: TRBV7-9
DNA: TGTGCCAGCAGCCCACGGGGGGAGGCGTCGGGGGAGCTGTTTTTT; CDR3: CASSPRGEASGELFF; D: TRBD2; size: many; J: TRBJ2-2; length: 15; V: TRBV12-3/TRBV12-4
DNA: TGCAGTGCTAGTGCGGGAGGAAACACTGAAGCTTTCTTT; CDR3: CSASAGGNTEAFF; D: -; size: many; J: TRBJ1-1; length: 13; V: TRBV20-1
DNA: TGCAGTGCTAGAGTCTTCCGGGACCCTGACCCCTACCTAGGGACCCAGTACTTC; CDR3: CSARVFRDPDPYLGTQYF; D: -; size: many; J: TRBJ2-5; length: 18; V: TRBV20-1
DNA: TGCAGTGCTTCTACAGGGGACCTAAGCAATCAGCCCCAGCATTTT; CDR3: CSASTGDLSNQPQHF; D: TRBD1; size: -; J: TRBJ1-5; length: 15; V: TRBV20-1
DNA: TGTGCCAGCAGTTTATGGGCTAGCGGGTTGAACGAGCAGTACTTC; CDR3: CASSLWASGLNEQYF; D: TRBD2; size: many; J: TRBJ2-7; length: 15; V: TRBV28
DNA: TGTGCCAGCGGAGCGAAATACTACGAGCAGTACTTC; CDR3: CASGAKYYEQYF; D: -; size: once; J: TRBJ2-7; length: 12; V: TRBV12-3/TRBV12-4
DNA: TGTGCCACCAGTTGGTCCACCGGGGAGCTGTTTTTT; CDR3: CATSWSTGELFF; D: -; size: many; J: TRBJ2-2; length: 12; V: TRBV10-3